This TCR beta chain was sequenced in a study of T-cell reconstitution after alpha-beta-depleted transplantation in children (dated by TCRdb to about 2016). For the study in its entirety: Using TCR repertoire profiling, the study followed T-cell immune reconstitution in a quantitative way in children after TCRalphabeta/CD19-depleted allogeneic hematopoietic cell transplantation.

Details on this clonotype: Its antigen is currently not known. No much larger clone is present one base from it, and per-base qualities are unavailable.

Libraries were prepared through PCR. This sample was sequenced with an Illumina HiSeq 2500. To normalize quantification of the TCRbeta repertoire, the TCR libraries were built with molecular barcoding that relied on unique molecular identifiers. TCRdb redid the processing of the public reads, applying fastp at Q25 and MiXCR, and retained in-frame beta chains. Entries are consolidated by CDR3 protein sequence, retaining the most common genes and DNA. Here the sample has roughly 100,000 distinct CDR3 sequences; roughly 8.3% occur a single time. The ten largest clones take up over 6% of the sample. V gives up 5 bases and J gives up 4 bases, and the segment between their germline ends measures 11 bases. Based on the germline V gene (reference sequence), the CDR1 and CDR2 sequences are PRHDT and FYEKMQ. From the cysteine through the phenylalanine, the CDR3 covers 13 amino acids. Only the CDR3 DNA stays, 39 bases, in frame from base 1.

The receptor's source is a human donor who donated a stem cell graft to a child with congenital amegakaryocytic thrombocytopenia. The sequence joins TRBV13 to TRBJ1-2; no D gene call is confident. The sequencing here drew on PBMCs from the stem cell graft donor, taken from the stem cell graft. This receptor carries the CDR3 CASSPGKFYGYTF. In nucleotides, the sequence is TGTGCCAGCAGCCCGGGCAAATTCTATGGCTACACCTTC.